This TCR beta chain is drawn from a study of T cells in Graves' hyperthyroidism and ophthalmopathy. Study-wide findings and caveats: Ophthalmopathy was predicted by the model a median of 6.5 months ahead of onset.

The sample holds many counts of this clonotype. No antigen is known for it. The CDR3 contains 14 residues. The V end was cut by 0 bases, the J end by 9 bases, with 12 bases between. Germline values: CDR1 SGHDN, CDR2 FVKESK. TCR beta CDR3 sequences were amplified from RNA transcripts. TCR CDR3 underwent first-round RT-PCR with the HTBI primer set. TCRdb recomputed calls from the multiplex PCR reads with MiXCR, one row per CDR3 protein. There are approximately 530,000 distinct CDR3 sequences in the sample; approximately 15% occur only once, and 15% to 20% lies in the top ten. The PBMCs had their origin in less than 13 ml of fresh peripheral blood.

Material for sequencing was blood. The gene calls are TRBV14 and TRBJ2-1; D possibly corresponds to TRBD1 (6 bases). The clonotype was recovered from a woman younger than 35 with Graves' hyperthyroidism. The CDR3: CASSQDWTVAEQFF. CDR3 nucleotides: TGTGCCAGCAGCCAAGATTGGACAGTGGCTGAGCAGTTCTTC.